This passage covers 23 T cell receptor beta chains from one sample sequenced in a study of blood T cell repertoires in COVID-19 (dated by TCRdb to 2020 to 2021). Library preparation used the immunoSEQ multiplex PCR assay. The clones in this table, taken by TCRdb from immuneACCESS, are in-frame only. Not every clone is retained; where verified, under half of the shortfall comes from an unresolved V gene, and the cause of the rest is unknown. A total of about 280,000 clones appear in this sample, around 89% of them only once. Of the sample, about 1.5% falls within the top ten clones. The sequenced material came from PBMCs or T cells enriched from blood (not recorded which). The receptor source for this set is a woman aged 18-29 years with acute COVID-19.

This chain uses TRBV5-1 with TRBJ2-2; possibly TRBD2 for D (8 bases). CDR3 length: 18 residues. CDR1 and CDR2 (germline): SGHRS, YFSETQ. The germline V and J ends were trimmed by 2 bases and 4 bases, with 21 bases remaining between them. The CDR3 spells CASSFQGQWSGGTGELFF. The CDR3 coding sequence is TGCGCCAGCAGCTTCCAGGGACAGTGGAGCGGGGGCACCGGGGAGCTGTTTTTT.

This sequence joins TRBV27 and TRBJ1-6; D gene ambiguous. The germline V and J ends were trimmed by 7 bases and 8 bases, with 21 bases remaining between them. Germline assignment: CDR1 MNHEY and CDR2 SMNVEV (reference sequence). CDR3 length equals 16 residues. The CDR3 spells CASTEAFGSWDSPLHF. As DNA, the CDR3 is TGTGCCAGCACCGAGGCGTTTGGCAGCTGGGATTCACCCCTCCACTTT.

CDR3 region: CATSDFPRERVIGNQPQHF. The CDR3 nucleotides read TGTGCCACCAGTGATTTTCCCAGGGAGCGGGTTATAGGCAATCAGCCCCAGCATTTT. The rearrangement joins TRBV24-1 to TRBJ1-5, with a tentative D call TRBD1 (5 bases). The ends were cut back, 1 base at V and 2 bases at J, with 20 bases in the middle. CDR3 length equals 19 residues. CDR1 and CDR2 (germline): KGHDR, SFDVKD.

The genes are TRBV10-1 and TRBJ2-7, with 8 bases fitting TRBD2. The CDR3 length is 16 residues. Losses at the gene ends were 6 bases for V and 0 bases for J; bases not matched to a gene: 10. Germline-derived CDR1 and CDR2 are WNHNN and SYGVQD (reference sequence). The DNA for the CDR3 is TGCGCCAGCAGCCCTATAGCGGGATCCCCCTCCTACGAGCAGTACTTC. Translation gives CASSPIAGSPSYEQYF.

About this clone itself: One end of the junction fails to match germline, which may point to a read error. The chain couples TRBV7-7 to TRBJ2-5; 7 nucleotides agree with TRBD2. CDR3 length: 15 residues. The germline V gene encodes CDR1 SSHAT and CDR2 FNYEAQ (reference sequence). CDR3 sequence reads: CASSLAVGGRETQYF. The CDR3 DNA reads TGTGCTAGCAGCTTAGCTGTGGGAGGGCGCGAGACCCAGTACTTC.

This clone was seen only a few times. V is TRBV7-9 and J is TRBJ2-1, with TRBD1 matching over 8 bases. The CDR3 has 15 residues. Germline V gene sequence: CDR1 SEHNR, CDR2 FQNEAQ (reference sequence). J lost 4 bases, V lost 6 bases, and 8 bases had no gene match. CDR3 amino acids: CASSPRDRLYNEQFF. The DNA for the CDR3 is TGTGCCAGCAGTCCTCGGGACAGGCTTTACAATGAGCAGTTCTTC.

The rearrangement uses TRBV9 and TRBJ2-5; D perhaps matches TRBD1 (5 bases). Trimming shortened V by 0 bases and J by 2 bases, and 11 bases separated the two germline ends. The germline V gene encodes CDR1 SGDLS and CDR2 YYNGEE. The CDR3 has 15 residues. CDR3 nucleotide sequence: TGTGCCAGCAGCGTAGGACAGATAGGACAAGAGACCCAGTACTTC. It codes for CASSVGQIGQETQYF. Drawing the rest from reference TRBV9 and TRBJ2-5, the complete variable domain is DSGVTQTPKHLITATGQRVTLRCSPRSGDLSVYWYQQSLDQGLQFLIQYYNGEERAKGNILERFSAQQFPDLHSELNLSSLELGDSALYFCASSVGQIGQETQYFGPGTRLLVL.

The chain uses TRBV6-2 or TRBV6-3 and TRBJ2-3, with 10 positions matching TRBD1. The CDR3 contains 15 residues. CDR1 is MNHEY and CDR2 is SVGEGT in the germline V gene. The trim removed 5 bases at V and 3 bases at J, leaving 5 bases unmatched. As DNA, the CDR3 is TGTGCCAGCAGTCCCGGACAGGGGGTGACAGATACGCAGTATTTT. Encoded protein: CASSPGQGVTDTQYF.

V and J are TRBV19 and TRBJ1-2, with D possibly TRBD1 on 6 matching bases. Trimming took 1 base from V and 3 from J, leaving 12 bases between them. The germline gives CDR1 LNHDA, CDR2 SQIVND (reference sequence). The CDR3 consists of 15 residues. DNA of the CDR3: TGTGCCAGTAGTATAGTTTGGACAGCCGACTATGGCTACACCTTC. Translating it yields CASSIVWTADYGYTF.

CDR3 nucleotides: TGTGCCAGCACCTTGACAGGGACTCTTGAAGCTTTCTTT. Protein product: CASTLTGTLEAFF. The rearrangement links TRBV12-3 or TRBV12-4 to TRBJ1-1, with 7 bases identical to TRBD1. Unmatched junction bases numbered 9, after V lost 7 bases and J lost 7 bases. This CDR3 has 13 residues.

The rearrangement links TRBV15 to TRBJ2-1, with 9 bases that match TRBD1. J gave up 4 bases and V 4 bases, and 8 bases lay outside the gene matches. The CDR3 has 16 residues. Germline V gene lookup returns CDR1 LNHNV and CDR2 YYDKDF (reference sequence). In DNA, the CDR3 is TGTGCCACCAGCACCGATACCGGGACAGGGTACAATGAGCAGTTCTTC. Amino acids: CATSTDTGTGYNEQFF.

This chain connects TRBV7-2 to TRBJ2-7; 7 bases are a match to TRBD1. J gave up 2 bases and V 1 base, and 5 bases lay outside the gene matches. The length of the CDR3 is 15 residues. CDR1 is SGHTA, CDR2 FQGNSA, per germline. As DNA, the CDR3 is TGTGCCAGCAGCTTAGTGACAGGGAAAACCTACGAGCAGTACTTC. Encoded protein: CASSLVTGKTYEQYF.

CDR3 in amino acids: CASFGYEQFF. Written as DNA, the CDR3 is TGTGCCAGCTTTGGCTATGAGCAGTTCTTC. This chain connects TRBV2 to TRBJ2-1; D call uncertain. In germline, CDR1 is SNHLY, CDR2 FYNNEI. Deletions cut 8 bases from V and 8 bases from J, with 7 bases between. This CDR3 has 10 amino acids.

The J gene is TRBJ2-3, the V gene TRBV4-2; D uncertain. Trimming shortened V by 1 base and J by 2 bases, and 13 bases separated the two germline ends. The germline gives CDR1 LGHNA, CDR2 YNFKEQ. The CDR3 runs to 16 residues. The CDR3 sequence is CASSQGYRVYTDTQYF. The DNA of the CDR3 is TGTGCCAGCAGCCAAGGCTACCGGGTGTACACAGATACGCAGTATTTT.

The chain is built from TRBV27 and TRBJ2-1; a possible D gene is TRBD2 (5 bases). Between the trimmed V and J ends, which lost 2 bases and 4 bases, there was a span of 15 bases. The germline V gene encodes CDR1 MNHEY and CDR2 SMNVEV (reference sequence). The length of the CDR3 is 16 residues. CDR3 DNA: TGTGCCAGCAGTTTACGCGGGTTCCCCTCTTACAATGAGCAGTTCTTC. This gives the protein CASSLRGFPSYNEQFF.

This clone showed up just once. The rearrangement links TRBV11-2 to TRBJ1-2; D is undetermined. Per germline, CDR1 SGHAT and CDR2 FQNNGV. V shed 5 bases and J shed 4 bases, with 14 bases lying between them. The length of the CDR3 is 14 residues. CDR3 bases: TGTGCCAGCAGCCCTACGGGATCTTTCTATGGCTACACCTTC. It encodes CASSPTGSFYGYTF.

V gene TRBV7-3 combines with J gene TRBJ2-7; 7 bases align to TRBD2. From germline, CDR1 is SGHTA and CDR2 FQGTGA. With 2 bases clipped from V and 5 bases from J, the junction kept 6 bases outside the gene matches. The CDR3 has 14 amino acids. The CDR3 nucleotides are TGTGCCAGCAGCTTAGGGCGGGGGAGCAACGAGCAGTACTTC. This translates into CASSLGRGSNEQYF.

The chain employs TRBV19 and TRBJ1-1, with 7 bases matching TRBD1. The trim removed 7 bases at V and 4 bases at J, leaving 9 bases unmatched. The CDR3 contains 14 residues. Per germline, CDR1 LNHDA and CDR2 SQIVND (reference sequence). CDR3 region: CASIEDRVATEAFF. The CDR3 DNA reads as TGTGCCAGTATAGAAGACAGGGTGGCCACTGAAGCTTTCTTT.

DNA for the CDR3: TGTGCCAGCAGTTCAGGAAACACCATATATTTT. Amino acids: CASSSGNTIYF. The chain recombines TRBV27 with TRBJ1-3; D unresolved. Trimming stripped 4 bases from V and 4 bases from J, with 2 bases between. Germline V gene lookup returns CDR1 MNHEY and CDR2 SMNVEV (reference sequence). This CDR3 comprises 11 residues.

The chain employs TRBV5-1 and TRBJ1-1; D may be TRBD1 (5 bases). The CDR3 is 12 amino acids. Trimming stripped 2 bases from V and 8 bases from J, with 10 bases between. Germline loops: CDR1 SGHRS, CDR2 YFSETQ. CDR3 region: CASSFRGSEAFF. In DNA, the CDR3 is TGCGCCAGCAGCTTTCGGGGGTCGGAAGCTTTCTTT.

The chain joins TRBV19 to TRBJ1-2, with 7 bases matching TRBD1. Trimming removed 2 bases from V and 8 bases from J; junction bases left unmatched: 11. The CDR3 covers 15 residues. Germline CDR1 and CDR2: LNHDA and SQIVND (reference sequence). This chain's CDR3 is CASSIFEGAALGYTF. The CDR3 DNA reads as TGTGCCAGTAGTATATTTGAGGGGGCAGCGCTGGGCTACACCTTC.

This chain uses TRBV7-9 with TRBJ2-7; TRBD1 is a possible D gene (5 bases). V lost 4 bases, J lost 3 bases, and 7 bases lay in between. CDR1 and CDR2 (germline): SEHNR, FQNEAQ (reference sequence). CDR3 size: 12 residues. The CDR3 loop is CASSSGIYEQYF. DNA of the CDR3: TGTGCCAGCAGCTCAGGGATCTACGAGCAGTACTTC.

The chain carries TRBV30 and TRBJ1-1; weak D call: TRBD1 (5 bases). This CDR3 is built from 13 residues. Trimming stripped 5 bases from V and 0 bases from J, with 10 bases between. Germline V gives CDR1 GTSNPN, CDR2 SVGIG (reference sequence). CDR3 coding DNA: TGTGCCTGGGGGGAAGGGGTGAACACTGAAGCTTTCTTT. It yields the protein CAWGEGVNTEAFF.